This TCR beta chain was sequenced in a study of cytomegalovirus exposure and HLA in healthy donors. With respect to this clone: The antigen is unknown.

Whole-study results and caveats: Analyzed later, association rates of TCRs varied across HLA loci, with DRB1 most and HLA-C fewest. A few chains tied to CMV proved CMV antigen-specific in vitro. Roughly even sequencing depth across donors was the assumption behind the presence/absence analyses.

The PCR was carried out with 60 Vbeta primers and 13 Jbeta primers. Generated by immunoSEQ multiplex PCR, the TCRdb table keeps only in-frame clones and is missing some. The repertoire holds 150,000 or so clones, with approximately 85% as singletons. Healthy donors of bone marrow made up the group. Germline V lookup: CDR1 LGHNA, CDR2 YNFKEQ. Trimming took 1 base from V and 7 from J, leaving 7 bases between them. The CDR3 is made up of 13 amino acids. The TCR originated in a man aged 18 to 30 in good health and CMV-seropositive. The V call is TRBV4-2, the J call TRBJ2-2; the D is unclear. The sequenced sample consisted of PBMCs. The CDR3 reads CASSQVRGGELFF. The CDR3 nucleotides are TGTGCCAGCAGCCAAGTACGCGGCGGGGAGCTGTTTTTT.